The following is a T cell receptor (beta chain) sequence with its context. The authors' processing: Using reference gene primer amplification, nucleated cell counts were estimated. Libraries were prepared by immunoSEQ multiplex PCR; TCRdb keeps only in-frame clonotypes and omits some of them. V, J and clone size were drawn from that table, and D and trimming were deduced from the DNA. There are 250,000 or so clones in the sample; approximately 92% occur only once, and 3.5% to 5.5% lies in the top ten. The CDR3 has 16 amino acids. Trimming cost V 4 bases and J 0 bases; bases outside gene matches: 6. Germline V gene data show CDR1 as SGHRS and CDR2 as YFSETQ. The sample is drawn from a study of blood T cell repertoires in COVID-19. Study information: Donors in the United States, Italy and Spain gave samples during acute or convalescent COVID-19. The cDNA or gDNA used as material had been derived from T cells, B-cell-depleted T cells, or PBMCs.

Sequenced input: peripheral blood. This TCR was recovered from a woman aged 40 to 55 who had recovered from COVID-19. The genes are TRBV5-1 and TRBJ2-7; 11 bases are shared with TRBD2. CDR3 coding DNA: TGCGCCAGCAGCCCCATAGCGGGGGGGCCCTCCTACGAGCAGTACTTC. Its protein product is CASSPIAGGPSYEQYF.